This T cell receptor beta chain derives from a study of T cell clonotyping in hematopoietic cell transplantation (dated by TCRdb to 2020 to 2023). About the full investigation: The study collected 130 or so blood samples from 30 to 40 consecutive transplant recipients and their related donors. Recruitment of patients was conducted between 2015 and January 2017, and follow-up was continued until September 2020 or death.

The V end loses 2 bases and the J end loses 2 bases, and a stretch of 7 bases separates them. Its CDR3 holds 13 amino acids, cysteine through phenylalanine. The retained sequence is limited to the CDR3, 39 bases, with the frame set at the first base. As encoded in the germline V gene (reference sequence), CDR1 is GTSNPN while CDR2 is SVGIG. The immunoSEQ assay, a bias-controlled multiplex PCR using V- and J-specific primers, was used to amplify TCR beta CDR3 regions from genomic DNA. A proprietary barcode and Illumina adapter sequences were added to the CDR3 amplicons in a second PCR step. An Illumina MiSeq instrument was used to sequence the CDR3 libraries. Concerning the study's data processing: immunoSEQ Analyzer 3.0 was used for export and quality control, with R Bioconductor and Immunarch used for downstream analyses. Only productive rearrangements in the normalized downsampled data set were used to calculate repertoire metrics. Pathologically expanded clonotypes were defined as those larger than 5 templates in the normalized cohort. Repertoire diversity was measured with the Inverse Simpson Index. CMV-specificity analyses were carried out on the non-normalized data set to capture all clonotypes. This immuneACCESS table, as held by TCRdb, lists in-frame sequences with V and J called but not all clones. Of the missing ones, under half trace to an unresolved V gene in checked studies; the others have no known cause. Clonal size and the V and J genes are those of that table, whereas D and trimming came from the DNA. The sample contains approximately 44,000 clones, 95% of them found a single time. The ten largest clones represent almost 0.95% of the sample.

On this clone: Its antigen target is currently unknown. No qualities accompany the bases; no much larger clone lies one base away.

Blood samples for TCR beta sequencing were provided by related transplant donors. Nuclei Lysis Solution was used to extract genomic DNA from fresh or cryopreserved unfractionated peripheral blood mononuclear cells. General findings and caveats noted by the study authors: Broader posttransplant TCR repertoire diversity was predicted by donor and pretransplant recipient Inverse Simpson Index values. The sample size was limited and the cells went unsorted, which meant the CD4 and CD8 repertoire contributions could not be told apart. A decrease in recipient TCR diversity was observed after transplant, and a progressive increase in pathologically expanded clonotypes was seen from day 30 to day 180. Just a small fraction of recipient repertoires overlapped with donor repertoires, and more than 97% appeared de novo at the given depth.

The clonotype comes from a man aged 25 to 45 in good health. Some clones in this sample may be carry-over from other donors' samples. The sequenced sample consisted of peripheral blood mononuclear cells. Here the chain combines TRBV30 and TRBJ1-5, with the D gene not clear enough to name. The DNA sequence is TGTGCCTGGAGTCTAGTGGGCAATCAGCCCCAGCATTTT. This encodes CAWSLVGNQPQHF.